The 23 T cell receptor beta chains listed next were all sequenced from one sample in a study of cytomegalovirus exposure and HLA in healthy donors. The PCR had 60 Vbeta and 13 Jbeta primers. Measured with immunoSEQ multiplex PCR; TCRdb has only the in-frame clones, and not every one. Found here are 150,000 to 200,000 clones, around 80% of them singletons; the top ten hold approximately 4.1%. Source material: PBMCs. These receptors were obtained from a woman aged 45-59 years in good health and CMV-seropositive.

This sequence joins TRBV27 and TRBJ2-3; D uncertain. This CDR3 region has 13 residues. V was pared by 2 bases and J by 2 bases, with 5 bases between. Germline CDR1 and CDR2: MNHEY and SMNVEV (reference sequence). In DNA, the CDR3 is TGTGCCAGCAGTTTACAGGCCACAGATACGCAGTATTTT. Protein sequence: CASSLQATDTQYF.

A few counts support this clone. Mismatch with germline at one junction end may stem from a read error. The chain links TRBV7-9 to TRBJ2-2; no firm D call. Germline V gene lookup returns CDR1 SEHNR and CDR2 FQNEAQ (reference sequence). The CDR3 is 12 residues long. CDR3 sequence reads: CSSSLTHGELFF. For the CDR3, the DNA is TGTTCCAGCAGCTTAACTCACGGGGAGCTGTTTTTT.

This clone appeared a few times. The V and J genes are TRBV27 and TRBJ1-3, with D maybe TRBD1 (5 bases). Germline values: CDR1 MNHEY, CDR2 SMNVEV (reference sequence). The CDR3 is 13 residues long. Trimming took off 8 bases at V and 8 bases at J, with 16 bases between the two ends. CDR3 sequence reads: CASHYRSRHTIYF. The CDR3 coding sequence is TGTGCCAGCCACTACAGGAGTCGGCACACCATATATTTT.

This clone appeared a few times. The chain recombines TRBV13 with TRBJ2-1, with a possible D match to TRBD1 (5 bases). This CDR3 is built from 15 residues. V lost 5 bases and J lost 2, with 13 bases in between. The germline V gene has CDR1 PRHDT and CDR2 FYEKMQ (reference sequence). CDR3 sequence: CASSASGHPYNEQFF. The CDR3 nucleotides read TGTGCCAGCAGCGCCTCAGGGCATCCCTACAATGAGCAGTTCTTC.

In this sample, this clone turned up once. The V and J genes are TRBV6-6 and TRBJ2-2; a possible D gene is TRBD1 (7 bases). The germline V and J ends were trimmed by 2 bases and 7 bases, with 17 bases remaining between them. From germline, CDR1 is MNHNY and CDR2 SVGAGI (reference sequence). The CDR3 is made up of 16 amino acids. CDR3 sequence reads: CASSYRGLGGNGELFF. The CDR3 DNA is TGTGCCAGCAGTTACAGGGGGCTCGGCGGGAACGGGGAGCTGTTTTTT.

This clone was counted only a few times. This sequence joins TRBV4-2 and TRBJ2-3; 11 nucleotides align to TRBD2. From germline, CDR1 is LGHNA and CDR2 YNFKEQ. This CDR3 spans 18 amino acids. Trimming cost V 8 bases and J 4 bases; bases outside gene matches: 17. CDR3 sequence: CASGIAGGLRSYADTQYF. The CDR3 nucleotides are TGTGCCAGCGGAATAGCGGGGGGGCTGAGGAGTTATGCAGATACGCAGTATTTT.

This CDR3 reads CASGPGQGTHEQYF. The DNA of the CDR3 is TGTGCCAGTGGGCCGGGACAGGGGACCCACGAGCAGTACTTC. This chain joins TRBV19 and TRBJ2-7, with 10 positions matching TRBD1. Germline V gene data show CDR1 as LNHDA and CDR2 as SQIVND (reference sequence). Trimming took 8 bases from V and 5 from J; bases not matched to a gene: 9. This CDR3 spans 14 amino acids.

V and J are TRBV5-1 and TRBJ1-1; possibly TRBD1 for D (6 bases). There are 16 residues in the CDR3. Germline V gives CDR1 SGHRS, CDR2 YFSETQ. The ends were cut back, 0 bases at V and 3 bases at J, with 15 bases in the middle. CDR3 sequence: CASSLVGQGRDTEAFF. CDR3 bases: TGCGCCAGCAGCTTGGTGGGTCAGGGGAGGGACACTGAAGCTTTCTTT.

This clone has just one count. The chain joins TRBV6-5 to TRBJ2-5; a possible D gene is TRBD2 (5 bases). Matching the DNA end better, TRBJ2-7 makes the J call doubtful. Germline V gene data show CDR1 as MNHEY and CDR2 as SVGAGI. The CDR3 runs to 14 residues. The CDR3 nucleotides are TGTGCCAGCAGTTACTTAGATGGGAGTTACGAGCAGTACTTC. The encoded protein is CASSYLDGSYEQYF.

The CDR3 bases are TGTGCCAGCAGCCAAGGGACGGGAGCTAGCGGGGATTACGTGGAGCAGTACTTC. Its translation: CASSQGTGASGDYVEQYF. This chain connects TRBV4-2 to TRBJ2-7; 9 bases line up with TRBD2. CDR1 is LGHNA and CDR2 is YNFKEQ in the germline V gene. The CDR3 has 18 amino acids. Trimming took 1 base from V and 7 from J; bases not matched to a gene: 17.

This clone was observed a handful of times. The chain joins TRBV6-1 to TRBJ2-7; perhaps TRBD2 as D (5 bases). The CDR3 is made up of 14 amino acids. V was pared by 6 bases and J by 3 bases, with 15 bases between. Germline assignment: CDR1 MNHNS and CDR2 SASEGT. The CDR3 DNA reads TGTGCCAGCAGAGGGAGTGCAGAATTCTACGAGCAGTACTTC. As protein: CASRGSAEFYEQYF.

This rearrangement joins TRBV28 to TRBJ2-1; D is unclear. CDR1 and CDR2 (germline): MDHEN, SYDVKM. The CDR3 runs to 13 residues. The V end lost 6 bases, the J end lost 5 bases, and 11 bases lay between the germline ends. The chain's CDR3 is CASRPQQHNEQFF. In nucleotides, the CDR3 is TGTGCCAGCAGGCCACAACAACACAATGAGCAGTTCTTC.

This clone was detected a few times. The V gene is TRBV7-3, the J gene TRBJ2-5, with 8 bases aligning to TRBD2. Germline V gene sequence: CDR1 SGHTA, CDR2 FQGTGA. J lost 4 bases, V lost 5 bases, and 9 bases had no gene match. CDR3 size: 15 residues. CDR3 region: CASSQTGAGGETQYF. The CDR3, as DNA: TGTGCCAGCAGCCAAACCGGGGCGGGAGGAGAGACCCAGTACTTC. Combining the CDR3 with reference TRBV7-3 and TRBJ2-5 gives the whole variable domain GAGVSQTPSNKVTEKGKYVELRCDPISGHTALYWYRQSLGQGPEFLIYFQGTGAADDSGLPNDRFFAVRPEGSVSTLKIQRTERGDSAVYLCASSQTGAGGETQYFGPGTRLLVL.

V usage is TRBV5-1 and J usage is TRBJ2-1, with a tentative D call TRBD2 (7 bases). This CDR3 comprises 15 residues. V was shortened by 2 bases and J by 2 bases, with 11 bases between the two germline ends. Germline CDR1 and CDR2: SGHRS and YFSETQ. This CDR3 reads CASSFGGGPYNEQFF. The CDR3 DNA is TGCGCCAGCAGCTTTGGGGGGGGGCCCTACAATGAGCAGTTCTTC.

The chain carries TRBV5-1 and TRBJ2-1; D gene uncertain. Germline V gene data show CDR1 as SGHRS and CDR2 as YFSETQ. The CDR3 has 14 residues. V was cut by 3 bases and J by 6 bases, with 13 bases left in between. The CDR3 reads CASSYGDLSNEQFF. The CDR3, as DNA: TGCGCCAGCAGCTACGGAGACTTGAGCAATGAGCAGTTCTTC.

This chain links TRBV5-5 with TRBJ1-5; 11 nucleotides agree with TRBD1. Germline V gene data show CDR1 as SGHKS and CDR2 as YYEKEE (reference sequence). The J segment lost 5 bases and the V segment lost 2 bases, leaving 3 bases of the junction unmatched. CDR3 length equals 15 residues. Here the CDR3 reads CASSFGQGADQPQHF. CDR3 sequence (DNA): TGTGCCAGCAGCTTTGGACAGGGGGCCGATCAGCCCCAGCATTTT.

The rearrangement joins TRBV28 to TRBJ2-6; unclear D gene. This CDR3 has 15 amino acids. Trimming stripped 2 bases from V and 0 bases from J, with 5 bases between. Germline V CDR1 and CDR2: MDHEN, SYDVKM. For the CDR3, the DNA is TGTGCCAGCAGTTTAGAACACTCTGGGGCCAACGTCCTGACTTTC. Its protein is CASSLEHSGANVLTF.

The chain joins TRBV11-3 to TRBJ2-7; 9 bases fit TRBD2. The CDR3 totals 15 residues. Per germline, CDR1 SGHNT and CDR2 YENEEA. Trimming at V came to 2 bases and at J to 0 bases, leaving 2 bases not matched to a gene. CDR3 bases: TGTGCCAGCAGCTTACGAGCGGGAGGCTCCTACGAGCAGTACTTC. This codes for CASSLRAGGSYEQYF. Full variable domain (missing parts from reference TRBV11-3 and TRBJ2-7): EAGVVQSPRYKIIEKKQPVAFWCNPISGHNTLYWYLQNLGQGPELLIRYENEEAVDDSQLPKDRFSAERLKGVDSTLKIQPAELGDSAVYLCASSLRAGGSYEQYFGPGTRLTVT.

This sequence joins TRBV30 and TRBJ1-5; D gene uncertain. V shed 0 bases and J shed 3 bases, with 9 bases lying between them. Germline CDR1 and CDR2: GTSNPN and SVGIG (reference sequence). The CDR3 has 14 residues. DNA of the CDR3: TGTGCCTGGAGTGTAGGCGGCTTCAATCAGCCCCAGCATTTT. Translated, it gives CAWSVGGFNQPQHF. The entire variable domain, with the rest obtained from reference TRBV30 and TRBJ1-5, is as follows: SQTIHQWPATLVQPVGSPLSLECTVEGTSNPNLYWYRQAAGRGLQLLFYSVGIGQISSEVPQNLSASRPQDRQFILSSKKLLLSDSGFYLCAWSVGGFNQPQHFGDGTRLSIL.

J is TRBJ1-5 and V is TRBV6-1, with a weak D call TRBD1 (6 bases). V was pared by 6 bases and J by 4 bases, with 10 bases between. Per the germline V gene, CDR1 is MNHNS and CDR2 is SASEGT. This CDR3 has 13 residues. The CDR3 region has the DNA TGTGCCAGCAGAACCACAGGGAATCAGCCCCAGCATTTT. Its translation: CASRTTGNQPQHF.

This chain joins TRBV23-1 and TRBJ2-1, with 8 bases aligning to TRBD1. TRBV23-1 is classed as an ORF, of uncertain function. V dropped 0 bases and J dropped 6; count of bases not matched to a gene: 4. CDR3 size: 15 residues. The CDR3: CASSQSRTGTNEQFF. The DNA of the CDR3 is TGCGCCAGCAGTCAATCTCGGACAGGGACCAATGAGCAGTTCTTC.

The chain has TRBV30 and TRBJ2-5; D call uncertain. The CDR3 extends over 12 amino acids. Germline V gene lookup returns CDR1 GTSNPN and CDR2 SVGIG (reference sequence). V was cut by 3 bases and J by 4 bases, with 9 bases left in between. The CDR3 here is CAWRVVGETQYF. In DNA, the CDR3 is TGTGCCTGGAGGGTTGTCGGAGAGACCCAGTACTTC. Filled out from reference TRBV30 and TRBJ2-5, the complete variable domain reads SQTIHQWPATLVQPVGSPLSLECTVEGTSNPNLYWYRQAAGRGLQLLFYSVGIGQISSEVPQNLSASRPQDRQFILSSKKLLLSDSGFYLCAWRVVGETQYFGPGTRLLVL.

CDR3 sequence: CASSSSTGTEAFF. The CDR3 DNA follows: TGTGCCAGCAGCTCCTCGACAGGAACTGAAGCTTTCTTT. The chain uses TRBV7-3 and TRBJ1-1; possible D gene TRBD1, 6 bases. From germline, CDR1 is SGHTA and CDR2 FQGTGA. The CDR3 runs to 13 residues. V gave up 4 bases and J gave up 5 bases, with 11 bases separating them.